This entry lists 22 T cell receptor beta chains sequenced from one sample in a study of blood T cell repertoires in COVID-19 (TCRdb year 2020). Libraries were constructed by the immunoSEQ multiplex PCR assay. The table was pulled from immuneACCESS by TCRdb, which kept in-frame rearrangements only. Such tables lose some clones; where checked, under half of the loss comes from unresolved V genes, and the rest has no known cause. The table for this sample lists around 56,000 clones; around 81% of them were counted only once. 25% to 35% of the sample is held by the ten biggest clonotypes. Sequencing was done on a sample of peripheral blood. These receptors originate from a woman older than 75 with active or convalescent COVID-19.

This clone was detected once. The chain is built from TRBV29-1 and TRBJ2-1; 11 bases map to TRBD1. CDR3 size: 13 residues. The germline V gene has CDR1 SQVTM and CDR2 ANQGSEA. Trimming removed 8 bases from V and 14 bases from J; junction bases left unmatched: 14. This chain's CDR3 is CSFLTGTGGAEFF. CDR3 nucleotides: TGCAGCTTCCTGACCGGGACAGGGGGAGCAGAGTTCTTC.

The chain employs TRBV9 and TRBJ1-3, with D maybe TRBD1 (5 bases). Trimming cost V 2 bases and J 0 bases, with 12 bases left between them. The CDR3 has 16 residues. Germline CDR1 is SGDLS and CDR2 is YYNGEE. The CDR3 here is CASSVQDTLSGNTIYF. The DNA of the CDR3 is TGTGCCAGCAGCGTCCAGGACACCCTCTCTGGAAACACCATATATTTT. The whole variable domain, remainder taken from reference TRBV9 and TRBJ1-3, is DSGVTQTPKHLITATGQRVTLRCSPRSGDLSVYWYQQSLDQGLQFLIQYYNGEERAKGNILERFSAQQFPDLHSELNLSSLELGDSALYFCASSVQDTLSGNTIYFGEGSWLTVV.

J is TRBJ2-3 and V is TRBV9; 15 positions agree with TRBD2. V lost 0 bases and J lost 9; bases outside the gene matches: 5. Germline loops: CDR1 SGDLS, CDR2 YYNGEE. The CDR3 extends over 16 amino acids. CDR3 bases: TGTGCCAGCAGCGTAGATCAGGGGACTAGCGGGGGGACGCAGTATTTT. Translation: CASSVDQGTSGGTQYF.

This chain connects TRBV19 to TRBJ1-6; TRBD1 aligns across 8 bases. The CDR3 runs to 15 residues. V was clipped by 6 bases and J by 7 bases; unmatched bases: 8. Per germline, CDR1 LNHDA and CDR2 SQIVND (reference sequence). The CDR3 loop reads CASSQGQGDNSPLHF. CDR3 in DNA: TGTGCCAGTAGCCAAGGACAGGGAGACAATTCACCCCTCCACTTT.

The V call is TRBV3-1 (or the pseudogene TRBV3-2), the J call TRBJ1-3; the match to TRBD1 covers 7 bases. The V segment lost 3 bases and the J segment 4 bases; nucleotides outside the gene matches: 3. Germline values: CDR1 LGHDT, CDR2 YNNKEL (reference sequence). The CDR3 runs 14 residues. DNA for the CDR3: TGTGCCAGCAGCCAGGACAGGATCGGAAACACCATATATTTT. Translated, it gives CASSQDRIGNTIYF.

The CDR3 loop is CASSSYRGVVTEAFF. In DNA form, the CDR3 reads TGTGCCAGCAGCTCCTACAGGGGAGTGGTGACTGAAGCTTTCTTT. The chain employs TRBV5-6 and TRBJ1-1; TRBD1 agrees at 7 bases. Germline V gene sequence: CDR1 SGHDT, CDR2 YYEEEE. The length of the CDR3 is 15 residues. Germline trimming cut 3 bases from V and 5 bases from J; bases unmatched to any gene: 10.

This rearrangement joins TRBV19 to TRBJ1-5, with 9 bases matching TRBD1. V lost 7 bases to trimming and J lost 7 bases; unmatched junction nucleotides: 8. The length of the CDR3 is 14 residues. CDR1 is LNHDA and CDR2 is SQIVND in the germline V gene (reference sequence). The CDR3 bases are TGTGCCAGTACCCCCACAGGGGGCGGGCAGCCCCAGCATTTT. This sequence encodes CASTPTGGGQPQHF.

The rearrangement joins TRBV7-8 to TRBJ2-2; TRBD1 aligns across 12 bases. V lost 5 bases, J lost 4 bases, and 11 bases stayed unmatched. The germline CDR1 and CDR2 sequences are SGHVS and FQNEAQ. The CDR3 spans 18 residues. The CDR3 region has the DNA TGTGCCAGCAGCCGTCGGGGACAGGGGGCGGCGAGCACCGGGGAGCTGTTTTTT. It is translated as CASSRRGQGAASTGELFF.

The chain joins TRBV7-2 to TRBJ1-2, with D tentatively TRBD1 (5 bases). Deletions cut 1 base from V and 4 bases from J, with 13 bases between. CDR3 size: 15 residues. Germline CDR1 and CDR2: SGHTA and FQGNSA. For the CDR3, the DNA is TGTGCCAGCAGCTTAGTAGCGCGGGGGAGCTATGGCTACACCTTC. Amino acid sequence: CASSLVARGSYGYTF.

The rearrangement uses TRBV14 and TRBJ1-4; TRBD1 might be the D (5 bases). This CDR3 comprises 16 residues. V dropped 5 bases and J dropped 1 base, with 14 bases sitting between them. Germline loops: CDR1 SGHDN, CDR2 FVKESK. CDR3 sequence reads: CASSRDLRGTNEKLFF. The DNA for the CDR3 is TGTGCCAGCAGCAGAGACTTAAGGGGAACTAATGAAAAACTGTTTTTT.

In DNA, the CDR3 is TGCGCCAGCAGCCCCGGACAGGCGTCCTATGGCTACACCTTC. This gives the protein CASSPGQASYGYTF. This chain connects TRBV4-3 to TRBJ1-2; TRBD1 aligns across 7 bases. There are 14 residues in the CDR3. The junction had 6 bases not matched to a gene; V was cut back by 4 bases and J by 4 bases. Germline CDR1 is LGHNA and CDR2 is YSLEER.

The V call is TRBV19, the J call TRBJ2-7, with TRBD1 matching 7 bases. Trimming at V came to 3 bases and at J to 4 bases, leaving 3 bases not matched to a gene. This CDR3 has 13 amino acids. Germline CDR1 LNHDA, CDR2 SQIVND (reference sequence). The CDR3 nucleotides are TGTGCCAGTAGTATCGGACAGGTGTACGAGCAGTACTTC. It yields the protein CASSIGQVYEQYF.

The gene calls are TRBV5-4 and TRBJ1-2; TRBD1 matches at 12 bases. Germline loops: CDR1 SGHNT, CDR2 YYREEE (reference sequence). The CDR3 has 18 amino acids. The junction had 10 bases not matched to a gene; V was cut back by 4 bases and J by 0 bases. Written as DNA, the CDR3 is TGTGCCAGCAGCCCGGGACAGGGGGCGCGAGGGGCTAACTATGGCTACACCTTC. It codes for CASSPGQGARGANYGYTF.

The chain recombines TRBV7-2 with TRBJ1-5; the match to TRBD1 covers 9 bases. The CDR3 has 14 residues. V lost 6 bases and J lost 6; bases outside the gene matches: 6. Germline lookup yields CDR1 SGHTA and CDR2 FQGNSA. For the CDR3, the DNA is TGTGCCAGCAGTTCACAGGGGGCGGGTCAGCCCCAGCATTTT. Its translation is CASSSQGAGQPQHF.

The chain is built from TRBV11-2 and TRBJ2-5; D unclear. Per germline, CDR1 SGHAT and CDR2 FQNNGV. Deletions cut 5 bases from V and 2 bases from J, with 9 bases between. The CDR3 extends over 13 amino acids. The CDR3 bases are TGTGCCAGCAGCCTTGACTTACAAGAGACCCAGTACTTC. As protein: CASSLDLQETQYF.

CDR3 nucleotide sequence: TGTGCCAGCCGACAGGGTTCGAATTTCGAGCAGTACTTC. Its protein product is CASRQGSNFEQYF. The V and J genes are TRBV6-5 and TRBJ2-7; 7 nucleotides agree with TRBD1. The CDR3 covers 13 residues. Losses at the gene ends were 8 bases for V and 6 bases for J; bases not matched to a gene: 10. The germline V gene has CDR1 MNHEY and CDR2 SVGAGI.

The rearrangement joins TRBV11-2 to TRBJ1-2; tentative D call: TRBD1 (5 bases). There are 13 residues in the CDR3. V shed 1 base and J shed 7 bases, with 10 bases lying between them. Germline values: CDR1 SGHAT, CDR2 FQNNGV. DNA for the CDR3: TGTGCCAGCAGCTTAGGGAAGGGGCTTGGCTACACCTTC. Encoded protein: CASSLGKGLGYTF.

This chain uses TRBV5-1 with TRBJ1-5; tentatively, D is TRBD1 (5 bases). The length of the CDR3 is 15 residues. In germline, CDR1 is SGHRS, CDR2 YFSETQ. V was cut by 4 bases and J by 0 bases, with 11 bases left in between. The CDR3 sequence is CASSVSGISNQPQHF. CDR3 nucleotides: TGCGCCAGCAGCGTTTCAGGGATTAGCAATCAGCCCCAGCATTTT.

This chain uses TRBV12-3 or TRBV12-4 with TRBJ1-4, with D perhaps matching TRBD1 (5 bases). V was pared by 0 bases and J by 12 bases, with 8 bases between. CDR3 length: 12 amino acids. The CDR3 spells CASSLAVGELFF. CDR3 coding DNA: TGTGCCAGCAGTTTAGCGGTAGGGGAACTGTTTTTT.

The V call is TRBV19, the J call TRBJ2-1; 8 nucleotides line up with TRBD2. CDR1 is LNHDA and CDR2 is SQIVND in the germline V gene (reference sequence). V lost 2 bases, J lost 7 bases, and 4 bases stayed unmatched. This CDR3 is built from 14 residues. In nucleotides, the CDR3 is TGTGCCAGTAGTATATTCTCGGGGGGGAATGAGCAGTTCTTC. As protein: CASSIFSGGNEQFF. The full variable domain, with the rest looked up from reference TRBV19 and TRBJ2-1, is DGGITQSPKYLFRKEGQNVTLSCEQNLNHDAMYWYRQDPGQGLRLIYYSQIVNDFQKGDIAEGYSVSREKKESFPLTVTSAQKNPTAFYLCASSIFSGGNEQFFGPGTRLTVL.

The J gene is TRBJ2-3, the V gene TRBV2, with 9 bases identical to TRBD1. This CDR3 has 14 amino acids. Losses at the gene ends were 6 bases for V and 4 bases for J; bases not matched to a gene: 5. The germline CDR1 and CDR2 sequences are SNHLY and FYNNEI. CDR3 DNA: TGTGCCAGCAGGAAGGGACAGGGACCAGATACGCAGTATTTT. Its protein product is CASRKGQGPDTQYF.

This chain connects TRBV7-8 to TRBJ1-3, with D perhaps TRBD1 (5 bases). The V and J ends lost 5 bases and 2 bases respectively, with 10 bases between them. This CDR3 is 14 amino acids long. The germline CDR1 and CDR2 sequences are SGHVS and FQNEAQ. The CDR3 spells CASSVTETGNTIYF. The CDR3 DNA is TGTGCCAGCAGCGTGACAGAGACTGGAAACACCATATATTTT.